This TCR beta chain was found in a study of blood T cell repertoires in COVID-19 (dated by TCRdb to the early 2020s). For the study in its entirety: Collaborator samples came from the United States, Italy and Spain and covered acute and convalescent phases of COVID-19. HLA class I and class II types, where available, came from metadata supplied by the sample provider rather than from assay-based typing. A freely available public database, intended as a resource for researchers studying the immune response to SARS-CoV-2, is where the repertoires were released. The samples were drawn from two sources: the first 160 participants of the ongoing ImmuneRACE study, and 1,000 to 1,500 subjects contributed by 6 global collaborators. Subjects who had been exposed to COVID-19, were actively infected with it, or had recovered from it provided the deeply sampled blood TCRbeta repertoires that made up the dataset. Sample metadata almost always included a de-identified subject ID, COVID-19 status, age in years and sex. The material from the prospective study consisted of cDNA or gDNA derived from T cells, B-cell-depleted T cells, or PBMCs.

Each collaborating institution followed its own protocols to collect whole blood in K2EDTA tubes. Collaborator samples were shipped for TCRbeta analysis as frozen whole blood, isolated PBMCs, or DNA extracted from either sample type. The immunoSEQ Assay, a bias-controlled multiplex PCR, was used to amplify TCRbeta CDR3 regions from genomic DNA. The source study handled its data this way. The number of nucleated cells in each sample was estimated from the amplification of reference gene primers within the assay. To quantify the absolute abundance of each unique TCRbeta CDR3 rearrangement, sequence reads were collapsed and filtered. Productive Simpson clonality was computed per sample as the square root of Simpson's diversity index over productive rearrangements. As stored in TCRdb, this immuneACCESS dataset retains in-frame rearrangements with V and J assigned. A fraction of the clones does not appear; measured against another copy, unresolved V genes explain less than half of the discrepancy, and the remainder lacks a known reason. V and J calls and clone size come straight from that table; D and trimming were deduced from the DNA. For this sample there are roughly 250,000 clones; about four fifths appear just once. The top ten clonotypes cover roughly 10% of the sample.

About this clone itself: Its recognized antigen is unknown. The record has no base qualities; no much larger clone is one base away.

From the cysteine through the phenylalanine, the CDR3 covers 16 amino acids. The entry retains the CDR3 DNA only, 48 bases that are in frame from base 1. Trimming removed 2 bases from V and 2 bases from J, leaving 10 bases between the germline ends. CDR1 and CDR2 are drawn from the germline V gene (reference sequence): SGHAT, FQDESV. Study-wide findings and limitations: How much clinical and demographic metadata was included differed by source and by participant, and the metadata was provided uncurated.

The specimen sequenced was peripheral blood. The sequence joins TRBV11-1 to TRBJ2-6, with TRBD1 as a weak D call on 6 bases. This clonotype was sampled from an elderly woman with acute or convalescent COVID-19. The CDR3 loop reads CASSLYQGPGANVLTF. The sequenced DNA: TGTGCCAGCAGCTTATATCAGGGGCCTGGGGCCAACGTCCTGACTTTC. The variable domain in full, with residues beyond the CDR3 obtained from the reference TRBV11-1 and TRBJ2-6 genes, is EAEVAQSPRYKITEKSQAVAFWCDPISGHATLYWYRQILGQGPELLVQFQDESVVDDSQLPKDRFSAERLKGVDSTLKIQPAELGDSAMYLCASSLYQGPGANVLTFGAGSRLTVL.